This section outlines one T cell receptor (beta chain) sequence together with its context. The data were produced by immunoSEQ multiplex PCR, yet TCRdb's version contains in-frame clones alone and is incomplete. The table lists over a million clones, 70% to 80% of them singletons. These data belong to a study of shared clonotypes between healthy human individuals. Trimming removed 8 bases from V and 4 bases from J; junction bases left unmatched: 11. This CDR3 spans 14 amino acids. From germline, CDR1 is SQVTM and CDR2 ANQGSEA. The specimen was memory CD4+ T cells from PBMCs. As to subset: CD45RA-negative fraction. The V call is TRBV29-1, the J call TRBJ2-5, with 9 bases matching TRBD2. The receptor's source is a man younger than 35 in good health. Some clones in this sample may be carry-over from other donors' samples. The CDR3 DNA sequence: TGCAGCTCAGACCGCGGGGGGGGCGGAGAGACCCAGTACTTC. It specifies CSSDRGGGGETQYF.